This passage covers 31 T cell receptor beta chains from one sample sequenced in a study of blood T cells in healthy people across ages. A J-beta primer mix and a sample-barcoded 5' primer were used in a second PCR of about 6 to 12 cycles. TCRdb fed the 5' RACE reads into MiXCR, producing one record per CDR3 protein. The table records over a million distinct CDR3 sequences, 45% of them present only once. Specimen: blood. The receptors originated from a woman aged 55-70 years in good health.

This clonotype was recorded at least ten times. This rearrangement joins TRBV29-1 to TRBJ2-5; D is unclear. The CDR3 loop spans 12 amino acids. The V gene's germline CDR1 is SQVTM and CDR2 ANQGSEA. Trimming took 4 bases from V and 5 from J, leaving 11 bases between them. CDR3 nucleotides: TGCAGCGTTGTGGGCGATGGGGAGACCCAGTACTTC. It encodes CSVVGDGETQYF.

This clonotype came up a few times. The rearrangement links TRBV3-1 to TRBJ2-7; 7 nucleotides agree with TRBD1. Unmatched junction bases numbered 3, after V lost 2 bases and J lost 2 bases. The CDR3 consists of 14 residues. Germline-derived CDR1 and CDR2 are LGHDT and YNNKEL (reference sequence). CDR3 nucleotide sequence: TGTGCCAGCAGCCAACTCGACAGGGCCTACGAGCAGTACTTC. Its translation: CASSQLDRAYEQYF.

This clonotype was detected only once. This sequence joins TRBV6-5 and TRBJ2-7; D is undetermined. There are 11 residues in the CDR3. V was trimmed by 7 bases and J by 10 bases, leaving 14 bases between them. The germline V gene encodes CDR1 MNHEY and CDR2 SVGAGI. CDR3 loop: CASKRGEAQYF. The CDR3 nucleotides are TGTGCCAGCAAAAGAGGAGAGGCCCAGTACTTC.

In its sample, this clonotype was seen a few times. V is TRBV20-1 and J is TRBJ2-1; TRBD1 aligns across 9 bases. The CDR3 length is 12 residues. Germline values: CDR1 DFQATT, CDR2 SNEGSKA (reference sequence). The ends lost 1 base at V and 11 bases at J; junction bases unmatched: 3. This CDR3 reads CSARGDRDKQFF. In nucleotides, the CDR3 is TGCAGTGCTAGAGGGGACAGGGACAAGCAGTTCTTC.

This clonotype was counted ten times or more. This chain links TRBV20-1 with TRBJ2-7, with 8 bases matching TRBD1. V lost 4 bases to trimming and J lost 5 bases; unmatched junction nucleotides: 4. CDR1 is DFQATT, CDR2 SNEGSKA, per germline (reference sequence). The CDR3 spans 12 residues. The CDR3 reads CSANRGEHEQYF. DNA of the CDR3: TGCAGTGCTAACAGGGGGGAACACGAGCAGTACTTC.

This clonotype was seen more than once but under ten times. Germline and junction disagree at one end, which may indicate a read error. The chain couples TRBV20-1 to TRBJ2-3, with a possible D match to TRBD2 (7 bases). Germline assignment: CDR1 DFQATT and CDR2 SNEGSKA (reference sequence). The CDR3 length is 14 residues. The CDR3, as DNA: TGCAGTGCTGGCCCGGGGGGCACGACGGATACACAGTATTTT. This encodes CSAGPGGTTDTQYF.

V usage is TRBV12-3 or TRBV12-4 and J usage is TRBJ1-5, with TRBD1 identical over 9 bases. Trimming at V came to 6 bases and at J to 10 bases, leaving 19 bases not matched to a gene. This CDR3 is built from 17 residues. The CDR3 loop is CASSLSRGGQGPFPQHF. The CDR3 nucleotides read TGTGCCAGCAGCCTCAGCCGGGGGGGACAGGGCCCGTTTCCCCAGCATTTT.

The chain joins TRBV5-1 to TRBJ2-3, with D possibly TRBD1 on 5 matching bases. Germline values: CDR1 SGHRS, CDR2 YFSETQ. The V and J ends lost 0 bases and 2 bases respectively, with 7 bases between them. This CDR3 is built from 14 residues. As DNA, the CDR3 is TGCGCCAGCAGCTTGGACAGGTTCACAGATACGCAGTATTTT. Encoded protein: CASSLDRFTDTQYF.

On this clonotype: The junction departs from the called germline gene at one end, perhaps through a read error. The chain combines TRBV2 with TRBJ2-1, with D uncertain. CDR3 length: 15 residues. Germline CDR1 SNHLY, CDR2 FYNNEI. The CDR3 DNA reads as TGTGCCGGCAGCCTAACCGGGCTAGGGATAGAGGAGCAGTTCTTC. Residues: CAGSLTGLGIEEQFF. Together with reference TRBV2 and TRBJ2-1, the CDR3 gives the full variable domain: EPEVTQTPSHQVTQMGQEVILRCVPISNHLYFYWYRQILGQKVEFLVSFYNNEISEKSEIFDDQFSVERPDGSNFTLKIRSTKLEDSAMYFCAGSLTGLGIEEQFFGPGTRLTVL.

In the case of this clonotype: The junction and the germline gene differ at one end; a read error may be behind it. The chain joins TRBV10-1 to TRBJ2-5, with 8 nucleotides matching TRBD1. The DNA end is more similar to TRBJ2-7, so the J call may be wrong. This CDR3 is 15 amino acids long. The V gene's germline CDR1 is WNHNN and CDR2 SYGVQD (reference sequence). The CDR3 DNA follows: TGCGCCTGCAGTGACCCCAAGACAGGGGACTACGAGCAGTACTTC. It yields the protein CACSDPKTGDYEQYF.

This clonotype was picked up a small number of times. The chain recombines TRBV20-1 with TRBJ2-7, with TRBD2 matching 8 bases. Trimming removed 4 bases from V and 0 bases from J; junction bases left unmatched: 8. The CDR3 runs to 15 residues. The V gene's germline CDR1 is DFQATT and CDR2 SNEGSKA (reference sequence). The CDR3 sequence is CSATGGTASSYEQYF. CDR3 bases: TGCAGTGCTACGGGGGGGACTGCGAGCTCCTACGAGCAGTACTTC.

The rearrangement joins TRBV27 to TRBJ2-7, with D maybe TRBD1 (6 bases). Germline-derived CDR1 and CDR2 are MNHEY and SMNVEV (reference sequence). This CDR3 is 13 amino acids long. V lost 3 bases and J 7 bases, leaving 13 bases between the germline ends. The CDR3 protein is CASSFNRVGEQYF. In nucleotides, the CDR3 is TGTGCCAGCAGTTTCAACAGGGTTGGAGAGCAGTACTTC.

A single count supports this clonotype. The rearrangement uses TRBV12-3 or TRBV12-4 and TRBJ1-6; D not certain. This CDR3 comprises 13 residues. Trimming removed 5 bases from V and 7 bases from J, with 9 bases in between. The CDR3 here is CASSHGWNSPLHF. As DNA, the CDR3 is TGTGCCAGCAGTCACGGTTGGAATTCACCCCTCCACTTT.

CDR3: CASSVMAGNTGELFF. In nucleotides, the CDR3 is TGTGCCAGCAGCGTCATGGCAGGGAATACCGGGGAGCTGTTTTTT. This chain joins TRBV9 and TRBJ2-2, with D maybe TRBD1 (5 bases). Germline V gene data show CDR1 as SGDLS and CDR2 as YYNGEE. The length of the CDR3 is 15 residues. V gave up 2 bases and J gave up 5 bases, with 13 bases separating them. Using reference TRBV9 and TRBJ2-2 for the parts outside the CDR3, the full variable domain is DSGVTQTPKHLITATGQRVTLRCSPRSGDLSVYWYQQSLDQGLQFLIQYYNGEERAKGNILERFSAQQFPDLHSELNLSSLELGDSALYFCASSVMAGNTGELFFGEGSRLTVL.

On this clonotype: One junction end does not reproduce the germline sequence, and a read error may be involved. V gene TRBV12-3 or TRBV12-4 combines with J gene TRBJ2-3, with D possibly matching TRBD1 (6 bases). The CDR3 has 16 amino acids. The CDR3 nucleotides are TGTGCCGGCAGTTCCCAGGACAGACTTAGCACAGATACGCAGTATTTT. It encodes CAGSSQDRLSTDTQYF.

The chain combines TRBV20-1 with TRBJ2-1, with 7 bases identical to TRBD2. CDR3 length: 18 residues. J gave up 4 bases and V 0 bases, and 15 bases lay outside the gene matches. From germline, CDR1 is DFQATT and CDR2 SNEGSKA (reference sequence). In nucleotides, the CDR3 is TGCAGTGCTAGAGACCGTTTGTGGGCGGGGGATCTATACAATGAGCAGTTCTTC. This gives the protein CSARDRLWAGDLYNEQFF.

CDR3 DNA: TGCAGCGTCGACTCAGGGGGCACTGAAGCTTTCTTT. Translating gives CSVDSGGTEAFF. The chain has TRBV29-1 and TRBJ1-1, with TRBD1 matching 7 bases. This CDR3 region has 12 residues. Looked up from germline, CDR1 is SQVTM and CDR2 is ANQGSEA. J lost 4 bases, V lost 6 bases, and 5 bases had no gene match. Supplemented by reference TRBV29-1 and TRBJ1-1, the full variable domain reads SAVISQKPSRDICQRGTSLTIQCQVDSQVTMMFWYRQQPGQSLTLIATANQGSEATYESGFVIDKFPISRPNLTFSTLTVSNMSPEDSSIYLCSVDSGGTEAFFGQGTRLTVV.

The chain combines TRBV20-1 with TRBJ2-5; D ambiguous. Germline-derived CDR1 and CDR2 are DFQATT and SNEGSKA (reference sequence). Trimming left V 0 bases short and J 2 bases short, with 10 bases between. The CDR3 sequence is 14 residues long. The CDR3 spells CSARDVRNQETQYF. DNA of the CDR3: TGCAGTGCTAGAGATGTCAGAAATCAAGAGACCCAGTACTTC.

The chain combines TRBV20-1 with TRBJ2-4, with TRBD1 matching over 9 bases. There are 15 residues in the CDR3. J was trimmed by 2 bases and V by 3 bases; bases with no gene match: 5. The germline V gene encodes CDR1 DFQATT and CDR2 SNEGSKA (reference sequence). This CDR3 is CSASGDRVSKNIQYF. The CDR3 nucleotides are TGCAGTGCTAGCGGGGACAGGGTGTCCAAAAACATTCAGTACTTC.

The CDR3 nucleotides read TGTGCCAGCAGCCCCAGTGCTATGTTGGATACGCAGTATTTT. Encoded protein: CASSPSAMLDTQYF. This chain connects TRBV9 to TRBJ2-3, with D unresolved. The CDR3 sequence is 14 residues long. Trimming shortened V by 4 bases and J by 6 bases, and 15 bases separated the two germline ends. The V gene's germline CDR1 is SGDLS and CDR2 YYNGEE.

The V gene is TRBV29-1, the J gene TRBJ2-7, with D perhaps matching TRBD1 (5 bases). The assigned J gene may be wrong: the sequence end matches TRBJ2-5 better. This CDR3 has 12 residues. Germline CDR1 is SQVTM and CDR2 is ANQGSEA. As DNA, the CDR3 is TGCAGCGCCAGGGCCTCCCAAGAGACCCAGTACTTC. Translating it yields CSARASQETQYF.

This clonotype has just one count. This chain links TRBV5-4 with TRBJ2-1; D gene uncertain. The germline CDR1 and CDR2 sequences are SGHNT and YYREEE (reference sequence). The CDR3 extends over 14 amino acids. Trimming shortened V by 0 bases and J by 8 bases, and 12 bases separated the two germline ends. DNA of the CDR3: TGTGCCAGCAGCTTGGGCCACACTCCCTATGAGCAGTTCTTC. Protein sequence: CASSLGHTPYEQFF. The complete variable domain, with remaining parts taken from reference TRBV5-4 and TRBJ2-1, reads ETGVTQSPTHLIKTRGQQVTLRCSSQSGHNTVSWYQQALGQGPQFIFQYYREEENGRGNFPPRFSGLQFPNYSSELNVNALELDDSALYLCASSLGHTPYEQFFGPGTRLTVL.

This clonotype was detected a few times. This chain joins TRBV20-1 and TRBJ1-2; TRBD1 is a possible D gene (6 bases). Germline V lookup: CDR1 DFQATT, CDR2 SNEGSKA (reference sequence). The V end lost 3 bases, the J end lost 9 bases, and 17 bases lay between the germline ends. The CDR3 consists of 13 residues. The CDR3 DNA sequence: TGCAGTGCTAGGCGACAGGCACTTTCCAGCTACACCTTC. It encodes CSARRQALSSYTF.

This chain connects TRBV5-8 to TRBJ1-2, with a weak D call TRBD1 (6 bases). The V gene's germline CDR1 is SGHTS and CDR2 YDEGEE. The CDR3 is 13 amino acids. V was clipped by 4 bases and J by 5 bases, with 12 bases between them. CDR3 in amino acids: CASSVKGGYGYTF. CDR3 DNA sequence: TGTGCCAGCAGCGTCAAGGGGGGATATGGCTACACCTTC.

The chain couples TRBV9 to TRBJ1-6; TRBD1 matches 7 bases. Germline loops: CDR1 SGDLS, CDR2 YYNGEE. The CDR3 covers 21 residues. The junction had 21 bases not matched to a gene; V was cut back by 0 bases and J by 6 bases. The CDR3 spells CASSVEVRLRRGRRVNSPLHF. CDR3 DNA sequence: TGTGCCAGCAGCGTAGAGGTCCGGCTGAGGAGGGGGCGAAGAGTTAATTCACCCCTCCACTTT. Drawing the rest from reference TRBV9 and TRBJ1-6, the complete variable domain is DSGVTQTPKHLITATGQRVTLRCSPRSGDLSVYWYQQSLDQGLQFLIQYYNGEERAKGNILERFSAQQFPDLHSELNLSSLELGDSALYFCASSVEVRLRRGRRVNSPLHFGNGTRLTVT.

This clonotype was seen a few times. The gene calls are TRBV10-1 and TRBJ1-1; TRBD1 might be the D (6 bases). Trimming pared 0 bases from V and 5 bases from J, leaving 10 bases between. The length of the CDR3 is 14 residues. From germline, CDR1 is WNHNN and CDR2 SYGVQD (reference sequence). The CDR3 nucleotides are TGCGCCAGCAGTGAGTCGCAGGGGCGGACTGAAGCTTTCTTT. The encoded protein is CASSESQGRTEAFF.

The chain joins TRBV9 to TRBJ2-1, with TRBD1 matching 7 bases. In germline, CDR1 is SGDLS, CDR2 YYNGEE. Trimming removed 0 bases from V and 8 bases from J; junction bases left unmatched: 8. This CDR3 comprises 15 residues. CDR3 DNA sequence: TGTGCCAGCAGCGTAGAGGGAACAGGGACAGATGAGCAGTTCTTC. Protein sequence: CASSVEGTGTDEQFF.

V is TRBV25-1 and J is TRBJ1-2; D gene ambiguous. The CDR3 contains 18 residues. V was shortened by 1 base and J by 5 bases, with 23 bases between the two germline ends. Germline CDR1 is MGHDK and CDR2 is SYGVNS. This chain's CDR3 is CASSESEGAVHGLYGYTF. DNA of the CDR3: TGTGCCAGCAGTGAATCGGAGGGCGCGGTACATGGTCTATATGGCTACACCTTC.

The chain is built from TRBV11-3 and TRBJ2-1; possibly TRBD1 or TRBD2 for D (5 bases each). Trimming took 1 base from V and 5 from J, leaving 12 bases between them. Per the germline V gene, CDR1 is SGHNT and CDR2 is YENEEA. CDR3 size: 15 residues. CDR3 region: CASSLVGGSHNEQFF. CDR3 in DNA: TGTGCCAGCAGCTTAGTTGGGGGATCCCACAATGAGCAGTTCTTC. The full variable domain, with the rest looked up from reference TRBV11-3 and TRBJ2-1, is EAGVVQSPRYKIIEKKQPVAFWCNPISGHNTLYWYLQNLGQGPELLIRYENEEAVDDSQLPKDRFSAERLKGVDSTLKIQPAELGDSAVYLCASSLVGGSHNEQFFGPGTRLTVL.

CDR3 protein: CSANAIRDYSYEQYF. For the CDR3, the DNA is TGCAGTGCTAACGCAATCCGGGACTACTCCTACGAGCAGTACTTC. The chain combines TRBV20-1 with TRBJ2-7, with 7 bases identical to TRBD2. CDR1 is DFQATT, CDR2 SNEGSKA, per germline (reference sequence). This CDR3 comprises 15 residues. V trimming: 4 bases; J trimming: 0 bases; junction bases outside the gene matches: 9.

This clonotype has more than one count but fewer than ten. The CDR3 DNA reads as TGCAGTGCTAGCCCGGCGATATCCTACAATGAGCAGTTCTTC. It specifies CSASPAISYNEQFF. The gene calls are TRBV20-1 and TRBJ2-1; no clear D. The CDR3 has 14 residues. V was trimmed by 3 bases and J by 1 base, leaving 10 bases between them. The germline V gene encodes CDR1 DFQATT and CDR2 SNEGSKA (reference sequence).